This passage covers 27 T cell receptor beta chains from one sample sequenced in a study of somatic mutations in T cells in chronic GVHD. The protocol was immunoSEQ multiplex PCR, while the TCRdb copy is restricted to in-frame clones and leaves out a portion. This sample carries some 13,000 clones, around 73% of them seen once, and the ten largest clones take 32%. Material for sequencing was Vbeta20-negative CD4+ T cells from blood. The receptors were sampled from a male patient between 50 and 60 years old with chronic graft-versus-host disease. Some of the T cells may derive from the graft donor.

The chain joins TRBV10-3 to TRBJ2-2; 8 bases map to TRBD2. The CDR3 spans 13 residues. The V gene end was trimmed by 8 bases and the J gene end by 5 bases; junction bases not matched to a gene: 4. The germline V gene encodes CDR1 ENHRY and CDR2 SYGVKD. Here the CDR3 reads CAIGPGGTGELFF. In nucleotides, the CDR3 is TGTGCCATCGGGCCGGGGGGGACCGGGGAGCTGTTTTTT.

V and J are TRBV4-1 and TRBJ1-1, with D possibly TRBD1 on 5 matching bases. Looked up from germline, CDR1 is MGHRA and CDR2 is YSYEKL. V lost 5 bases to trimming and J lost 1 base, with 14 bases between them. This CDR3 has 15 residues. The CDR3 DNA follows: TGCGCCAGCAGCTTCCTCCAGGGCGAGAACACTGAAGCTTTCTTT. Amino acid sequence: CASSFLQGENTEAFF.

This chain connects TRBV19 to TRBJ2-6; 9 bases are shared with TRBD1. CDR3 length equals 17 residues. Germline CDR1 reads LNHDA; CDR2 reads SQIVND (reference sequence). V shed 6 bases and J 2 bases; nucleotides not matched to a gene: 8. CDR3 amino acids: CASSPGTGSAGANVLTF. CDR3 nucleotide sequence: TGTGCCAGTAGCCCCGGGACAGGGTCCGCTGGGGCCAACGTCCTGACTTTC.

This chain uses TRBV2 with TRBJ1-2, with D perhaps matching TRBD1 (5 bases). The CDR3 runs to 14 residues. Per germline, CDR1 SNHLY and CDR2 FYNNEI. Trimming stripped 2 bases from V and 2 bases from J, with 9 bases between. Here the CDR3 DNA reads TGTGCCAGCAGTGAACGACAGCAGAACTATGGCTACACCTTC. Protein product: CASSERQQNYGYTF.

The rearrangement uses TRBV6-5 and TRBJ2-5; D perhaps matches TRBD2 (6 bases). This CDR3 has 13 amino acids. Between the trimmed V and J ends, which lost 11 bases and 3 bases, there was a span of 16 bases. The germline V gene has CDR1 MNHEY and CDR2 SVGAGI. The CDR3 region is CAGAGWGEETQYF. DNA of the CDR3: TGTGCCGGCGCCGGGTGGGGGGAAGAGACCCAGTACTTC.

This chain uses TRBV18 with TRBJ1-2; 11 positions agree with TRBD1. Losses at the gene ends were 4 bases for V and 6 bases for J; bases not matched to a gene: 7. The CDR3 sequence is 15 residues long. CDR1 is KGHSH and CDR2 is LQKENI in the germline V gene. The CDR3 loop reads CASSQGQGAPDGYTF. The CDR3 region has the DNA TGTGCCAGCTCACAAGGACAGGGGGCGCCGGATGGCTACACCTTC.

This sequence joins TRBV5-5 and TRBJ1-2, with 7 bases aligning to TRBD1. After removal of 6 bases from V and 4 bases from J, the junction contained 12 bases not matched to a gene. The CDR3 is 15 amino acids. The V gene's germline CDR1 is SGHKS and CDR2 YYEKEE (reference sequence). The CDR3 sequence is CASTSFRTGAYGYTF. The CDR3 nucleotides read TGTGCCAGCACCTCATTCCGGACAGGCGCCTATGGCTACACCTTC.

This rearrangement joins TRBV7-9 to TRBJ2-5; no clear D gene. V was cut by 6 bases and J by 5 bases, with 16 bases left in between. Germline loops: CDR1 SEHNR, CDR2 FQNEAQ (reference sequence). This CDR3 region has 14 residues. The CDR3 nucleotides read TGTGCCAGCAGACCCTTGCAAACCGGGGAGACCCAGTACTTC. It yields the protein CASRPLQTGETQYF.

The table lists this clone with a count of one. The chain joins TRBV6-5 to TRBJ1-1; D not resolved. From germline, CDR1 is MNHEY and CDR2 SVGAGI. CDR3 length equals 11 residues. Trimming cost V 5 bases and J 11 bases, with 12 bases left between them. Here the CDR3 DNA reads TGTGCCAGCAGTGAATCCTTCCAGGCTTTCTTT. This encodes CASSESFQAFF.

A single count supports this clone. The chain recombines TRBV19 with TRBJ1-1; D ambiguous. The germline gives CDR1 LNHDA, CDR2 SQIVND (reference sequence). V was shortened by 4 bases and J by 1 base, with 13 bases between the two germline ends. The CDR3 contains 15 residues. CDR3 sequence (DNA): TGTGCCAGTAGTACCTTTTCCGGGGAGAACACTGAAGCTTTCTTT. As protein: CASSTFSGENTEAFF. Supplemented by reference TRBV19 and TRBJ1-1, the full variable domain reads DGGITQSPKYLFRKEGQNVTLSCEQNLNHDAMYWYRQDPGQGLRLIYYSQIVNDFQKGDIAEGYSVSREKKESFPLTVTSAQKNPTAFYLCASSTFSGENTEAFFGQGTRLTVV.

This clone was counted only a few times. The chain has TRBV19 and TRBJ2-5; D perhaps matches TRBD1 (5 bases). Looked up from germline, CDR1 is LNHDA and CDR2 is SQIVND (reference sequence). The CDR3 sequence is 13 residues long. V gave up 7 bases and J gave up 4 bases, with 13 bases separating them. The CDR3 sequence is CASTLGQGETQYF. DNA for the CDR3: TGTGCCAGTACCCTTGGGCAGGGAGAGACCCAGTACTTC.

This clone has more than one count but fewer than ten. The chain links TRBV6-1 to TRBJ1-2; D remains ambiguous. Germline lookup yields CDR1 MNHNS and CDR2 SASEGT. The CDR3 runs 13 residues. Trimming removed 2 bases from V and 8 bases from J, with 12 bases in between. The CDR3 DNA sequence: TGTGCCAGCAGTGAAATACTAGGAAGAGGCTACACCTTC. As protein: CASSEILGRGYTF.

The chain carries TRBV7-8 and TRBJ1-4; D possibly corresponds to TRBD1 (6 bases). Trimming pared 4 bases from V and 8 bases from J, leaving 17 bases between. The germline V gene encodes CDR1 SGHVS and CDR2 FQNEAQ. The CDR3 is 15 residues long. CDR3 amino acids: CASSYQPGRGEKLFF. The CDR3 DNA sequence: TGTGCCAGCAGCTATCAACCGGGGAGGGGGGAAAAACTGTTTTTT.

This clone has a handful of counts. The V call is TRBV25-1, the J call TRBJ2-7, with 7 bases identical to TRBD1. The CDR3 runs 15 residues. Germline lookup yields CDR1 MGHDK and CDR2 SYGVNS. Trimming removed 4 bases from V and 0 bases from J; junction bases left unmatched: 6. The CDR3 here is CASSGANRGSYEQYF. Written as DNA, the CDR3 is TGTGCCAGCAGTGGCGCGAACAGGGGCTCCTACGAGCAGTACTTC.

The rearrangement links TRBV14 to TRBJ1-1; a weak D match, TRBD1 (6 bases). The V gene's germline CDR1 is SGHDN and CDR2 FVKESK. The CDR3 totals 13 residues. V was pared by 2 bases and J by 4 bases, with 8 bases between. The CDR3 region is CASSQSGVTEAFF. The CDR3 DNA is TGTGCCAGCAGCCAATCAGGGGTCACTGAAGCTTTCTTT.

The J gene is TRBJ1-4, the V gene TRBV9, with TRBD1 identical over 8 bases. The CDR3 contains 16 residues. The junction had 11 bases not matched to a gene; V was cut back by 2 bases and J by 8 bases. CDR1 and CDR2 (germline): SGDLS, YYNGEE. The CDR3 is CASSVGSTGAYEKLFF. The CDR3, as DNA: TGTGCCAGCAGCGTGGGGTCGACAGGGGCTTACGAAAAACTGTTTTTT.

This chain uses TRBV7-9 with TRBJ1-3; possible D gene TRBD1, 5 bases. Germline CDR1 and CDR2: SEHNR and FQNEAQ (reference sequence). Trimming cost V 3 bases and J 7 bases, with 16 bases left between them. The CDR3 spans 15 residues. CDR3 in DNA: TGTGCCAGCAGCTTCGATCAGGGAAGTTGGAACACCATATATTTT. It codes for CASSFDQGSWNTIYF.

The chain combines TRBV7-2 with TRBJ1-1; 8 bases fit TRBD1. V was clipped by 5 bases and J by 10 bases; unmatched bases: 12. The germline gives CDR1 SGHTA, CDR2 FQGNSA. This CDR3 is 14 amino acids long. The CDR3, as DNA: TGTGCCAGCAGCCGAGGGACAGGCAGGGGGGGAGCTTTCTTT. Translated, it gives CASSRGTGRGGAFF.

The chain carries TRBV6-5 and TRBJ2-7; D remains unclear. Germline V gene data show CDR1 as MNHEY and CDR2 as SVGAGI. V was cut by 6 bases and J by 1 base, with 10 bases left in between. CDR3 size: 13 residues. The CDR3 nucleotides are TGTGCCAGCAGCTCGGGTCAATCCTACGAGCAGTACTTC. Residues: CASSSGQSYEQYF.

The chain carries TRBV19 and TRBJ1-1; 8 bases are a match to TRBD1. Trimming at V came to 6 bases and at J to 7 bases, leaving 10 bases not matched to a gene. The CDR3 has 14 amino acids. The germline gives CDR1 LNHDA, CDR2 SQIVND (reference sequence). CDR3 DNA sequence: TGTGCCAGTAGCCGAGGACAGGGAATCATTGAAGCTTTCTTT. It encodes CASSRGQGIIEAFF.

This clone was seen just once. The chain employs TRBV7-9 and TRBJ2-5; 9 bases line up with TRBD1. Germline values: CDR1 SEHNR, CDR2 FQNEAQ (reference sequence). V shed 4 bases and J 2 bases; nucleotides not matched to a gene: 2. CDR3 size: 14 residues. CDR3 DNA sequence: TGTGCCAGCAGCTCACAGGGGGCTCAAGAGACCCAGTACTTC. Its translation: CASSSQGAQETQYF.

This clone was counted between two and nine times. The chain employs TRBV11-2 and TRBJ2-3, with TRBD1 matching over 8 bases. With 4 bases clipped from V and 5 bases from J, the junction kept 8 bases outside the gene matches. This CDR3 spans 15 amino acids. Looked up from germline, CDR1 is SGHAT and CDR2 is FQNNGV. Here the CDR3 DNA reads TGTGCCAGCAGCTCTTGGACAGGGCCGGTAGATACGCAGTATTTT. It codes for CASSSWTGPVDTQYF. The whole variable domain, remainder taken from reference TRBV11-2 and TRBJ2-3, is EAGVAQSPRYKIIEKRQSVAFWCNPISGHATLYWYQQILGQGPKLLIQFQNNGVVDDSQLPKDRFSAERLKGVDSTLKIQPAKLEDSAVYLCASSSWTGPVDTQYFGPGTRLTVL.

This clone is a singleton in its sample. The chain combines TRBV4-2 with TRBJ2-5; D might be TRBD2 (5 bases). V was clipped by 0 bases and J by 2 bases, with 13 bases between them. The CDR3 is made up of 16 amino acids. Germline CDR1 and CDR2: LGHNA and YNFKEQ. CDR3 DNA sequence: TGTGCCAGCAGCCAAGACGGGTCTAGCCTACAAGAGACCCAGTACTTC. This codes for CASSQDGSSLQETQYF.

The rearrangement links TRBV4-2 to TRBJ2-2, with a tentative D call TRBD1 (5 bases). This CDR3 comprises 16 residues. V shed 4 bases and J shed 1 base, with 13 bases lying between them. Germline CDR1 and CDR2: LGHNA and YNFKEQ. The CDR3 is CASSRTDGQNTGELFF. The CDR3 region has the DNA TGTGCCAGCAGCCGTACGGACGGACAGAACACCGGGGAGCTGTTTTTT.

The genes are TRBV28 and TRBJ2-7, with a weak D call TRBD1 (5 bases). Between the trimmed V and J ends, which lost 7 bases and 6 bases, there was a span of 19 bases. Germline V gene data show CDR1 as MDHEN and CDR2 as SYDVKM. The CDR3 is 14 residues long. The chain's CDR3 is CASTVGHPNFEQYF. Written as DNA, the CDR3 is TGTGCCAGCACCGTGGGGCACCCTAACTTCGAGCAGTACTTC.

The rearrangement links TRBV5-4 to TRBJ2-1; TRBD2 aligns across 13 bases. Germline CDR1 is SGHNT and CDR2 is YYREEE (reference sequence). This CDR3 has 16 residues. After removal of 8 bases from V and 0 bases from J, the junction contained 5 bases not matched to a gene. This CDR3 reads CARRGLAGLSYNEQFF. The CDR3 DNA reads TGTGCCAGAAGGGGACTAGCGGGGCTCTCCTACAATGAGCAGTTCTTC.

Only one count was recorded for this clone. The chain uses TRBV5-6 and TRBJ1-2; tentatively, D is TRBD1 (6 bases). V was trimmed by 6 bases and J by 0 bases, leaving 21 bases between them. Germline assignment: CDR1 SGHDT and CDR2 YYEEEE. The CDR3 contains 17 residues. The CDR3 region is CASTNPLTGKANYGYTF. Written as DNA, the CDR3 is TGTGCCAGCACCAACCCATTGACAGGAAAAGCTAACTATGGCTACACCTTC.